The 5 T cell receptor beta chains below were found in one sample sequenced in a study of blood T cell repertoires in COVID-19. Using immunoSEQ multiplex PCR, the repertoire was profiled, and TCRdb retains in-frame clones only, with some absent. The data show 210,000 or so clones, about 90% seen once. The sequenced material came from peripheral blood. The receptor set was obtained from a man younger than 30 with active or convalescent COVID-19.

CDR3 sequence: CASSQLPGQGGTSNQPQHF. Written as DNA, the CDR3 is TGTGCCAGCAGCCAACTACCGGGACAGGGTGGTACCAGCAATCAGCCCCAGCATTTT. V and J are TRBV4-2 and TRBJ1-5; TRBD1 agrees at 9 bases. CDR1 and CDR2 from the germline V gene are LGHNA and YNFKEQ. With V trimmed by 2 bases and J by 1 base, 12 bases remained unmatched. This CDR3 contains 19 residues.

This chain links TRBV5-4 with TRBJ1-2; D is undetermined. V was shortened by 5 bases and J by 1 base, with 9 bases between the two germline ends. The germline gives CDR1 SGHNT, CDR2 YYREEE (reference sequence). The CDR3 loop spans 13 amino acids. The CDR3 DNA is TGTGCCAGCAGTACAACAGATAACTATGGCTACACCTTC. Its translation: CASSTTDNYGYTF.

The genes are TRBV6-2 or TRBV6-3 and TRBJ1-2, with D maybe TRBD1 (5 bases). This CDR3 comprises 14 residues. V lost 2 bases and J lost 4, with 11 bases in between. CDR1 and CDR2 from the germline V gene are MNHEY and SVGEGT. CDR3 protein: CASSYSRVGYGYTF. CDR3 bases: TGTGCCAGCAGTTACAGCAGGGTCGGCTATGGCTACACCTTC.

The genes are TRBV4-3 and TRBJ2-1; TRBD1 matches at 8 bases. With V trimmed by 2 bases and J by 4 bases, 10 bases remained unmatched. Germline V gene sequence: CDR1 LGHNA, CDR2 YSLEER. CDR3 length: 17 amino acids. The CDR3 coding sequence is TGCGCCAGCAGCCAAAATGCGGGACAGGAAAAATACAATGAGCAGTTCTTC. It codes for CASSQNAGQEKYNEQFF.

The genes are TRBV23-1 and TRBJ2-1; D remains ambiguous. TRBV23-1 is given ORF status, its function remaining uncertain. Trimming took off 6 bases at V and 0 bases at J, with 6 bases between the two ends. The CDR3 is 13 residues long. This CDR3 is CASSPSSYNEQFF. CDR3 DNA: TGCGCCAGCAGCCCGAGCTCCTACAATGAGCAGTTCTTC.